This TCR beta chain was sequenced during a study of response to subunit inactivated influenza vaccine. Study observations and caveats: The authors proposed limited new T cell recruitment per seasonal influenza vaccination.

V trimming: 5 bases; J trimming: 2 bases; junction bases outside the gene matches: 13. Germline CDR1 is DFQATT and CDR2 is SNEGSKA (reference sequence). This CDR3 comprises 17 residues. This clonotype was detected a few times. Its antigen is still unknown. TCRdb passed the RT-PCR reads through MiXCR, listing each CDR3 protein once. The table includes some 500,000 distinct CDR3 sequences, approximately 17% detected once. The source is a man aged 50 to 75 who received an inactivated influenza vaccine. The sequences come from CD4+ T cells sorted from PBMCs, collected about 23 months after vaccination. J is TRBJ2-7 and V is TRBV20-1; 12 bases align to TRBD2. The CDR3 DNA reads TGCAGTGCTTCACAGACTAGCGGGAGCTCTAGGCCCTACGAGCAGTACTTC. Amino acids: CSASQTSGSSRPYEQYF.